Below are 29 T cell receptor beta chains sequenced from a single sample in a study of blood T cells in healthy people across ages. Together with a sample-barcoded 5' primer, a J-beta primer mix was included in a second PCR lasting about 6 to 12 cycles. One entry per CDR3 protein results from TCRdb running MiXCR on the 5' RACE reads. The profile shows 1.5 million to 2 million distinct CDR3 sequences, around 48% of them singletons. Material for sequencing was blood. The receptors were sampled from a middle-aged woman in good health.

The chain employs TRBV11-2 and TRBJ2-6; 12 bases line up with TRBD2. The V gene end was trimmed by 4 bases and the J gene end by 5 bases; junction bases not matched to a gene: 18. CDR1 SGHAT and CDR2 FQNNGV come from the germline V gene. The CDR3 extends over 21 amino acids. The CDR3 DNA sequence: TGTGCCAGCAGCTCTGAGCTGGCTAGCGGGGGGGGCATTTGGAGGGCCAACGTCCTGACTTTC. This translates into CASSSELASGGGIWRANVLTF.

This clonotype came up a few times. The chain carries TRBV27 and TRBJ2-7; D is perhaps TRBD1 or TRBD2 (6 bases each). The V end was cut by 4 bases, the J end by 4 bases, with 17 bases between. Germline CDR1 reads MNHEY; CDR2 reads SMNVEV (reference sequence). This CDR3 is 15 amino acids long. The CDR3 sequence: CASSSPLRGRYEQYF. CDR3 sequence (DNA): TGTGCCAGCAGTTCCCCTCTCCGGGGGCGATACGAGCAGTACTTC.

The chain combines TRBV12-3 or TRBV12-4 with TRBJ1-4; D call uncertain. This CDR3 is built from 14 residues. The V end lost 8 bases, the J end lost 0 bases, and 10 bases lay between the germline ends. CDR3 coding DNA: TGTGCCAGCCTCCCCGGGGCAACTAATGAAAAACTGTTTTTT. This encodes CASLPGATNEKLFF.

This clonotype was seen a few times. The CDR3 here is CASSSLQGNEQFF. In DNA, the CDR3 is TGCGCCAGCAGCTCGTTACAGGGCAACGAGCAGTTCTTC. The chain is built from TRBV5-1 and TRBJ2-1; maybe TRBD1 (6 bases). Germline V gene data show CDR1 as SGHRS and CDR2 as YFSETQ. The CDR3 has 13 residues. Between the trimmed V and J ends, which lost 3 bases and 10 bases, there was a span of 14 bases.

V usage is TRBV5-5 and J usage is TRBJ1-1; D is possibly TRBD1 (6 bases). CDR1 and CDR2 from the germline V gene are SGHKS and YYEKEE (reference sequence). The CDR3 covers 13 residues. V lost 4 bases, J lost 3 bases, and 10 bases lay in between. The CDR3 region is CASSTKGDTEAFF. The CDR3 DNA follows: TGTGCCAGCAGCACTAAGGGGGACACTGAAGCTTTCTTT.

This chain connects TRBV6-2 or TRBV6-3 to TRBJ2-4, with D tentatively TRBD2 (5 bases). CDR1 and CDR2 (germline): MNHEY, SVGEGT. There are 15 residues in the CDR3. Trimming stripped 5 bases from V and 0 bases from J, with 11 bases between. The CDR3: CASSTQAEAKNIQYF. DNA for the CDR3: TGTGCCAGCAGTACCCAAGCGGAAGCCAAAAACATTCAGTACTTC.

The V gene is TRBV12-3 or TRBV12-4, the J gene TRBJ2-7; 9 bases fit TRBD1. This CDR3 has 13 amino acids. J was trimmed by 12 bases and V by 5 bases; bases with no gene match: 11. CDR3 nucleotide sequence: TGTGCCAGCAGTAACTCCGGGACAGGGCGCTTGTACTTC. Residues: CASSNSGTGRLYF.

This chain connects TRBV7-2 to TRBJ2-3, with D tentatively TRBD1 (6 bases). Trimming left V 2 bases short and J 0 bases short, with 12 bases between. The length of the CDR3 is 16 residues. Germline V gene sequence: CDR1 SGHTA, CDR2 FQGNSA. DNA for the CDR3: TGTGCCAGCAGCTTACAGGGGCTAACTAGCACAGATACGCAGTATTTT. This sequence encodes CASSLQGLTSTDTQYF.

The chain uses TRBV12-3 or TRBV12-4 and TRBJ2-1; D is possibly TRBD1 or TRBD2 (7 bases each). The DNA end is a closer match to TRBJ2-7, so the J assignment may be wrong. CDR3 size: 15 residues. The CDR3 is CASSLVRGGANEQYF. CDR3 nucleotide sequence: TGTGCCAGCAGTTTAGTCAGGGGGGGGGCCAATGAGCAGTACTTC.

This chain links TRBV4-1 with TRBJ2-3; 9 nucleotides agree with TRBD2. CDR1 MGHRA and CDR2 YSYEKL come from the germline V gene. The CDR3 spans 19 residues. V dropped 4 bases and J dropped 2; count of bases not matched to a gene: 16. The CDR3: CASSLEVKRGVGSTDTQYF. The CDR3 nucleotides are TGCGCCAGCAGCCTAGAGGTGAAGCGGGGGGTTGGATCCACAGATACGCAGTATTTT.

The chain carries TRBV7-2 and TRBJ2-3, with unresolved D. CDR1 and CDR2 from the germline V gene are SGHTA and FQGNSA. V lost 4 bases to trimming and J lost 4 bases, with 12 bases between them. The CDR3 spans 14 residues. The DNA for the CDR3 is TGTGCCAGCAGCTCTACAAGCGTTTCAGATACGCAGTATTTT. Its translation: CASSSTSVSDTQYF.

This chain uses TRBV28 with TRBJ1-2, with D unclear. With 6 bases removed from V and 4 bases from J, the gap between germline ends came to 12 bases. This CDR3 is built from 13 residues. CDR1 and CDR2 from the germline V gene are MDHEN and SYDVKM. CDR3 nucleotides: TGTGCCAGCAGCAGGACGGCGGGCTATGGCTACACCTTC. It yields the protein CASSRTAGYGYTF.

This clonotype was seen only a few times. CDR3 in DNA: TGTGCCAGCAGTCCAGGGGGACTAGCAGAGACCCAGTACTTC. It specifies CASSPGGLAETQYF. The genes are TRBV28 and TRBJ2-5, with 9 nucleotides matching TRBD2. The CDR3 has 14 amino acids. CDR1 is MDHEN, CDR2 SYDVKM, per germline. Trimming cost V 5 bases and J 4 bases; bases outside gene matches: 5.

The V call is TRBV5-1, the J call TRBJ2-5; D unresolved. Trimming removed 4 bases from V and 6 bases from J, with 13 bases in between. The length of the CDR3 is 13 residues. Looked up from germline, CDR1 is SGHRS and CDR2 is YFSETQ. CDR3: CASSPASLQTQYF. The CDR3 DNA sequence: TGCGCCAGCAGCCCCGCAAGTCTCCAGACCCAGTACTTC.

The V and J genes are TRBV5-1 and TRBJ2-4, with D unresolved. The J call may be wrong; the DNA end is better matched by TRBJ2-7. This CDR3 spans 15 amino acids. Germline V gene sequence: CDR1 SGHRS, CDR2 YFSETQ. This chain's CDR3 is CASSFSESSPHEQYF. The CDR3 nucleotides are TGCGCCAGCAGCTTTAGTGAGAGCAGTCCCCACGAGCAGTACTTC.

The chain has TRBV6-2 or TRBV6-3 and TRBJ2-1; tentatively, D is TRBD2 (5 bases). Germline CDR1 is MNHEY and CDR2 is SVGEGT. V was shortened by 7 bases and J by 3 bases, with 16 bases between the two germline ends. The CDR3 has 15 residues. The CDR3 protein is CASTSEGNRYNEQFF. The DNA for the CDR3 is TGTGCCAGCACCTCCGAGGGTAATCGCTACAATGAGCAGTTCTTC.

The chain carries TRBV11-3 and TRBJ1-5; D call uncertain. V lost 4 bases to trimming and J lost 5 bases, with 12 bases between them. The CDR3 loop spans 14 amino acids. CDR1 is SGHNT, CDR2 YENEEA, per germline. CDR3 bases: TGTGCCAGCAGCTCCCCTAAGACGGATCAGCCCCAGCATTTT. This encodes CASSSPKTDQPQHF.

This chain's CDR3 is CASSPDRGDDEQFF. The DNA of the CDR3 is TGTGCCAGCAGCCCAGACAGGGGGGATGATGAGCAGTTCTTC. This chain uses TRBV4-2 with TRBJ2-1; TRBD1 matches 9 bases. The CDR3 loop spans 14 amino acids. V dropped 4 bases and J dropped 8; count of bases not matched to a gene: 6. Germline loops: CDR1 LGHNA, CDR2 YNFKEQ.

V and J are TRBV7-6 and TRBJ2-7, with 7 nucleotides matching TRBD2. The V segment lost 4 bases and the J segment 2 bases; nucleotides outside the gene matches: 5. Germline loops: CDR1 SGHVS, CDR2 FNYEAQ. The CDR3 spans 14 residues. The CDR3 coding sequence is TGTGCCAGCAGCTCCCCGGGACTAACCTACGAGCAGTACTTC. Translating it yields CASSSPGLTYEQYF.

This clonotype appeared many times. The J gene is TRBJ2-7, the V gene TRBV29-1; 7 nucleotides align to TRBD1. V shed 6 bases and J 3 bases; nucleotides not matched to a gene: 5. Germline V gene lookup returns CDR1 SQVTM and CDR2 ANQGSEA. The CDR3 runs 12 residues. The CDR3 reads CSVSQGHYEQYF. The DNA of the CDR3 is TGCAGCGTCTCACAGGGGCACTACGAGCAGTACTTC.

This clonotype showed up just a few times. The rearrangement uses TRBV2 and TRBJ2-1; D may be TRBD2 (7 bases). The CDR3 spans 14 residues. The germline V gene encodes CDR1 SNHLY and CDR2 FYNNEI. V lost 4 bases and J lost 4, with 11 bases in between. CDR3: CASSGGGEYNEQFF. For the CDR3, the DNA is TGTGCCAGCAGTGGAGGGGGGGAGTACAATGAGCAGTTCTTC.

This clonotype has only a few counts. The V and J genes are TRBV7-2 and TRBJ1-4; D gene uncertain. V lost 4 bases, J lost 5 bases, and 8 bases lay in between. Germline V lookup: CDR1 SGHTA, CDR2 FQGNSA. This CDR3 has 13 residues. CDR3 in amino acids: CASSSRINEKLFF. The CDR3 nucleotides are TGTGCCAGCAGCTCGCGAATCAATGAAAAACTGTTTTTT. The full variable domain, its missing parts supplied by reference TRBV7-2 and TRBJ1-4, is GAGVSQSPSNKVTEKGKDVELRCDPISGHTALYWYRQSLGQGLEFLIYFQGNSAPDKSGLPSDRFSAERTGGSVSTLTIQRTQQEDSAVYLCASSSRINEKLFFGSGTQLSVL.

The rearrangement joins TRBV4-3 to TRBJ2-7; tentatively, D is TRBD2 (6 bases). Germline V gene sequence: CDR1 LGHNA, CDR2 YSLEER. CDR3 length: 16 residues. Trimming left V 1 base short and J 1 base short, with 14 bases between. The CDR3 sequence is CASSQALRGISYEQYF. The CDR3 DNA sequence: TGCGCCAGCAGCCAAGCTCTCCGGGGGATTTCCTACGAGCAGTACTTC.

V gene TRBV6-2 or TRBV6-3 combines with J gene TRBJ2-1, with D perhaps TRBD1 (6 bases). The CDR3 contains 13 residues. Germline values: CDR1 MNHEY, CDR2 SVGEGT. V lost 7 bases to trimming and J lost 6 bases, with 13 bases between them. In DNA form, the CDR3 reads TGTGCCAGCACCCGCGGCAGGGGCAATGAGCAGTTCTTC. It yields the protein CASTRGRGNEQFF.

The chain is built from TRBV29-1 and TRBJ1-2; D is unresolved. CDR1 and CDR2 from the germline V gene are SQVTM and ANQGSEA. The CDR3 is 14 residues long. The V gene lost 3 bases and the J gene lost 2 bases, with 13 bases spanning the gap. The CDR3 protein is CSVEPRVGNYGYTF. The CDR3 DNA reads as TGCAGCGTTGAGCCCCGGGTTGGCAACTATGGCTACACCTTC.

This chain uses TRBV4-3 with TRBJ2-3; maybe TRBD1 (6 bases). This CDR3 is 17 amino acids long. From germline, CDR1 is LGHNA and CDR2 YSLEER. V lost 0 bases to trimming and J lost 2 bases, with 15 bases between them. CDR3 bases: TGCGCCAGCAGCCAAGATCATCAGGGGACCATCACAGATACGCAGTATTTT. Its protein is CASSQDHQGTITDTQYF.

The chain carries TRBV9 and TRBJ2-5; D may be TRBD1 (5 bases). CDR1 and CDR2 from the germline V gene are SGDLS and YYNGEE. The CDR3 extends over 13 amino acids. Trimming removed 3 bases at V and 5 bases at J, with 11 bases between. The CDR3 here is CASSGTYRETQYF. CDR3 bases: TGTGCCAGCAGCGGGACATACCGGGAGACCCAGTACTTC.

Only a few counts were recorded for this clonotype. The CDR3 reads CASSQERGDRHGYTF. CDR3 nucleotides: TGCGCCAGCAGCCAAGAAAGAGGGGACAGGCATGGCTACACCTTC. This chain joins TRBV4-3 and TRBJ1-2; 8 bases fit TRBD1. The CDR3 contains 15 residues. V shed 0 bases, J shed 6 bases, and the junction held 6 bases outside the gene matches. CDR1 is LGHNA, CDR2 YSLEER, per germline.

The V and J genes are TRBV6-5 and TRBJ2-5; TRBD1 aligns across 8 bases. The V and J ends lost 3 bases and 5 bases, in that order; junction bases with no gene match: 8. CDR3 length: 15 residues. Germline V gene data show CDR1 as MNHEY and CDR2 as SVGAGI. The CDR3 bases are TGTGCCAGCAGTTATGGACAGGGCAGGATGGAGACCCAGTACTTC. It translates to CASSYGQGRMETQYF.